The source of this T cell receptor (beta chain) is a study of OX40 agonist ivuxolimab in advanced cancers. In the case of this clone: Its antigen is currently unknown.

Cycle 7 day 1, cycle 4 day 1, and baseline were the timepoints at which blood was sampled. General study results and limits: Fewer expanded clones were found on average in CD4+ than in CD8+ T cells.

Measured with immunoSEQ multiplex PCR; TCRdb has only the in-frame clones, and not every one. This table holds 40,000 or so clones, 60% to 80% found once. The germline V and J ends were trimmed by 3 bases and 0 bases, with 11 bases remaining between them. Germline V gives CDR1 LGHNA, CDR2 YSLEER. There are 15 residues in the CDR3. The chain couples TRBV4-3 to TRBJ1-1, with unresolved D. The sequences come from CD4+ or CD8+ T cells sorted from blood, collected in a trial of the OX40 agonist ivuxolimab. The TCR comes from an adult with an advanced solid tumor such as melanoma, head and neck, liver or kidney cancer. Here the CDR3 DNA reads TGCGCCAGCAGCCAGAGGGAGGGATTGAACACTGAAGCTTTCTTT. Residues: CASSQREGLNTEAFF.